Shown below are 22 T cell receptor beta chains from a single sample sequenced in a study of post-analysis software for immune sequencing data. Study results and limitations: About five TRBV segments were more frequent in patients than controls; TRBV5-6, TRBV5-1 and TRBV20-1 belonged to this group.

Their antigens are not known. TCR beta cDNA libraries had unique molecular identifiers. TCRdb independently ran MiXCR on the PCR reads; one entry per CDR3 protein. The profile covers 750,000 to 950,000 distinct CDR3 sequences, with around 50% appearing a single time and approximately 4.5% taken by the ten largest. Sequencing input: blood. Receptors originate from a girl aged 5-17 years with multiple sclerosis.

This clonotype has only a few counts. V is TRBV15 and J is TRBJ2-6; D gene unclear. Trimming took off 0 bases at V and 0 bases at J, with 12 bases between the two ends. The length of the CDR3 is 18 residues. Germline CDR1 LNHNV, CDR2 YYDKDF (reference sequence). The DNA of the CDR3 is TGTGCCACCAGCAGAGATCGTCGGCCGAACTCTGGGGCCAACGTCCTGACTTTC. Translating gives CATSRDRRPNSGANVLTF.

This clonotype was picked up a small number of times. This chain connects TRBV7-9 to TRBJ2-7; no definite D call. In germline, CDR1 is SEHNR, CDR2 FQNEAQ (reference sequence). The CDR3 consists of 14 residues. The ends were cut back, 4 bases at V and 6 bases at J, with 16 bases in the middle. The CDR3 spells CASSSQTAAGEQYF. The CDR3 DNA reads as TGTGCCAGCAGCTCCCAGACGGCGGCTGGCGAGCAGTACTTC.

In its sample, this clonotype was seen a few times. V and J are TRBV3-1 and TRBJ1-2; TRBD1 is a possible D gene (6 bases). Germline values: CDR1 LGHDT, CDR2 YNNKEL (reference sequence). The CDR3 length is 13 residues. Trimming cost V 8 bases and J 6 bases, with 16 bases left between them. The CDR3 nucleotides read TGTGCCAGCGGCCTCGGGGGCAGGAATGGCTACACCTTC. Residues: CASGLGGRNGYTF. The full variable domain, rest sourced from reference TRBV3-1 and TRBJ1-2, is DTAVSQTPKYLVTQMGNDKSIKCEQNLGHDTMYWYKQDSKKFLKIMFSYNNKELIINETVPNRFSPKSPDKAHLNLHINSLELGDSAVYFCASGLGGRNGYTFGSGTRLTVV.

The chain couples TRBV6-6 to TRBJ2-1; perhaps TRBD1 as D (6 bases). The CDR3 covers 14 residues. Germline V gene lookup returns CDR1 MNHNY and CDR2 SVGAGI (reference sequence). Trimming removed 4 bases at V and 5 bases at J, with 12 bases between. The CDR3 DNA reads as TGTGCCAGCAGTTCAGGATACAGGGACAATGAGCAGTTCTTC. Its protein is CASSSGYRDNEQFF.

This clonotype has more than one count but fewer than ten. The chain uses TRBV29-1 and TRBJ2-5, with 10 bases aligning to TRBD2. Germline values: CDR1 SQVTM, CDR2 ANQGSEA. V dropped 0 bases and J dropped 1; count of bases not matched to a gene: 2. There are 15 residues in the CDR3. DNA of the CDR3: TGCAGCGTTGAAGAACTAGCGGGGCCCCAAGAGACCCAGTACTTC. It yields the protein CSVEELAGPQETQYF.

This rearrangement joins TRBV29-1 to TRBJ2-5; TRBD1 matches 8 bases. The J call could be wrong; TRBJ2-7 is a better fit for the DNA end. CDR3 length equals 14 residues. Germline V CDR1 and CDR2: SQVTM, ANQGSEA. CDR3 coding DNA: TGCAGCGTTGAGCCCCTACAGGGGGCCTACGAGCAGTACTTC. Protein product: CSVEPLQGAYEQYF.

CDR3 bases: TGCGCCAGCAGCTTGAGGCGGGACACAGATACGCAGTATTTT. Translating gives CASSLRRDTDTQYF. The V gene is TRBV5-1, the J gene TRBJ2-3; D is possibly TRBD2 (6 bases). V was trimmed by 1 base and J by 2 bases, leaving 8 bases between them. The CDR3 is made up of 14 amino acids. In germline, CDR1 is SGHRS, CDR2 YFSETQ.

This clonotype occurred a few times. The gene calls are TRBV6-1 and TRBJ1-2; D not certain. The CDR3 contains 13 residues. From germline, CDR1 is MNHNS and CDR2 SASEGT. V lost 9 bases and J 4 bases, leaving 15 bases between the germline ends. CDR3: CASLTGLRYGYTF. The CDR3 nucleotides read TGTGCCAGTCTGACCGGTCTCCGCTATGGCTACACCTTC.

Only a few counts were recorded for this clonotype. The J gene is TRBJ2-5, the V gene TRBV6-2 or TRBV6-3; TRBD2 aligns across 9 bases. Germline V gene sequence: CDR1 MNHEY, CDR2 SVGEGT. V lost 2 bases and J lost 2; bases outside the gene matches: 12. This CDR3 has 18 residues. The CDR3 is CASSYDRPSGMLQETQYF. In DNA, the CDR3 is TGTGCCAGCAGTTACGATCGCCCTAGCGGGATGTTACAAGAGACCCAGTACTTC.

This clonotype was found a few times. V and J are TRBV12-3 or TRBV12-4 and TRBJ2-3, with a tentative D call TRBD2 (6 bases). The length of the CDR3 is 15 residues. The germline V and J ends were trimmed by 2 bases and 2 bases, with 11 bases remaining between them. CDR3 amino acids: CASSLRGSVTDTQYF. The DNA for the CDR3 is TGTGCCAGCAGTTTACGGGGGTCAGTCACAGATACGCAGTATTTT.

This sequence joins TRBV25-1 and TRBJ1-2; D gene uncertain. Trimming pared 1 base from V and 7 bases from J, leaving 4 bases between. CDR3 length: 11 residues. The V gene's germline CDR1 is MGHDK and CDR2 SYGVNS. CDR3 in DNA: TGTGCCAGCAGTGAATCGGCTGGCTACACCTTC. This encodes CASSESAGYTF.

This clonotype was found a few times. The genes are TRBV20-1 and TRBJ2-7; 9 bases are shared with TRBD2. The CDR3 extends over 13 amino acids. With V trimmed by 5 bases and J by 2 bases, 4 bases remained unmatched. The V gene's germline CDR1 is DFQATT and CDR2 SNEGSKA (reference sequence). The CDR3 nucleotides are TGCAGTGCTCGGCGGACTAGCGCCTACGAGCAGTACTTC. It encodes CSARRTSAYEQYF.

This chain joins TRBV12-3 or TRBV12-4 and TRBJ2-5; 8 bases line up with TRBD2. V was pared by 7 bases and J by 5 bases, with 12 bases of the junction left unmatched. The CDR3 extends over 15 amino acids. The DNA of the CDR3 is TGTGCCAGCACCTCGACTAGCGCGTCTATGGAGACCCAGTACTTC. Translating gives CASTSTSASMETQYF.

In regard to this clonotype: At one of its ends the junction is not consistent with the germline gene, which may arise from a read error. The chain links TRBV7-8 to TRBJ2-5; a weak D match, TRBD1 (5 bases). This CDR3 has 16 residues. Per germline, CDR1 SGHVS and CDR2 FQNEAQ. In DNA form, the CDR3 reads TGTGTCAGCAGTTCAGACCTGACAGTGTACCAAGAGACCCAGTACTTC. Residues: CVSSSDLTVYQETQYF. Full variable domain (missing parts from reference TRBV7-8 and TRBJ2-5): GAGVSQSPRYKVAKRGQDVALRCDPISGHVSLFWYQQALGQGPEFLTYFQNEAQLDKSGLPSDRFFAERPEGSVSTLKIQRTQQEDSAVYLCVSSSDLTVYQETQYFGPGTRLLVL.

This clonotype was seen a few times. The chain employs TRBV5-5 and TRBJ2-6; 7 bases map to TRBD1. Trimming removed 6 bases from V and 0 bases from J; junction bases left unmatched: 12. Germline V CDR1 and CDR2: SGHKS, YYEKEE (reference sequence). This CDR3 is 18 amino acids long. The CDR3 loop is CASNHRAGGFSGANVLTF. In DNA form, the CDR3 reads TGTGCCAGCAACCACCGGGCAGGGGGATTCTCTGGGGCCAACGTCCTGACTTTC.

The J gene is TRBJ2-5, the V gene TRBV15; D may correspond to TRBD1 or TRBD2 (5 bases each). The end of the DNA fits TRBJ2-7 better, so the J call may be wrong. Germline CDR1 reads LNHNV; CDR2 reads YYDKDF (reference sequence). This CDR3 region has 15 residues. CDR3 coding DNA: TGTGCCACCAGCAGAGACCCCGGGACGACCTACGAGCAGTACTTC. Translated: CATSRDPGTTYEQYF.

The chain recombines TRBV11-2 with TRBJ2-7; D may match TRBD1 or TRBD2 (5 bases each). Germline V lookup: CDR1 SGHAT, CDR2 FQNNGV. CDR3 length: 15 amino acids. V was trimmed by 2 bases and J by 2 bases, leaving 13 bases between them. The CDR3: CASSLTGTRAYEQYF. The CDR3 bases are TGTGCCAGCAGCTTAACCGGGACCCGGGCCTACGAGCAGTACTTC.

The rearrangement uses TRBV10-3 and TRBJ1-1; TRBD1 might be the D (6 bases). Between the trimmed V and J ends, which lost 2 bases and 6 bases, there was a span of 19 bases. This CDR3 is built from 16 residues. Germline CDR1 ENHRY, CDR2 SYGVKD. CDR3 in DNA: TGTGCCATCAGTGAGACAGCGATGGGGGGGCTGGCTGAAGCTTTCTTT. Translated: CAISETAMGGLAEAFF.

This chain uses TRBV4-2 with TRBJ1-1; the D gene is possibly TRBD1 (5 bases). The V end lost 5 bases, the J end lost 2 bases, and 15 bases lay between the germline ends. The CDR3 runs to 15 residues. CDR1 and CDR2 (germline): LGHNA, YNFKEQ. CDR3 amino acids: CASSDLTGDNTEAFF. CDR3 nucleotide sequence: TGTGCCAGCAGCGACTTAACGGGGGATAACACTGAAGCTTTCTTT.

The rearrangement links TRBV10-3 to TRBJ2-5; the D gene is possibly TRBD2 (6 bases). This CDR3 is built from 14 residues. The V end was cut by 4 bases, the J end by 11 bases, with 20 bases between. Looked up from germline, CDR1 is ENHRY and CDR2 is SYGVKD. The CDR3 DNA follows: TGTGCCATCAGTGTGTCTATCCGGGAGTCCACTCAGTACTTC. It translates to CAISVSIRESTQYF.

This clonotype was seen a handful of times. V gene TRBV29-1 combines with J gene TRBJ2-5, with 9 bases identical to TRBD1. The germline gives CDR1 SQVTM, CDR2 ANQGSEA. After removal of 4 bases from V and 7 bases from J, the junction contained 10 bases not matched to a gene. The length of the CDR3 is 14 residues. This chain's CDR3 is CSVVGTGKIGTQYF. CDR3 nucleotides: TGCAGCGTTGTGGGGACAGGGAAGATCGGGACCCAGTACTTC.

V usage is TRBV7-2 and J usage is TRBJ1-5, with D unclear. The CDR3 sequence is 14 residues long. The germline V and J ends were trimmed by 5 bases and 7 bases, with 15 bases remaining between them. The V gene's germline CDR1 is SGHTA and CDR2 FQGNSA. The CDR3 coding sequence is TGTGCCAGCAGCGAGCGATCGGGAGGCCAGCCCCAGCATTTT. It codes for CASSERSGGQPQHF.